Listed below are T cell receptor beta chains from one sample, sequenced in a study of PD-L1 blockade in urothelial cancer. The assay was immunoSEQ multiplex PCR, and TCRdb's table has in-frame clones only and misses some. The sample has around 45,000 clones, around four fifths seen once. Here the sequenced sample was PBMCs, taken around atezolizumab (anti-PD-L1) treatment. These receptors were taken from a man between 50 and 59 years old with urothelial cancer. Each CDR3 is given with its conserved first and last residue. The order of the fields is V gene, J gene, D gene, clone size, CDR3 DNA, CDR3 protein. A D gene is named only where the DNA matches it firmly. Clone size is stated in some rows and not others, as once, few, many or a class when expanded.

TRBV18,TRBJ1-1,-,-,TGTGCCAGCTCACCAAGTGGAGGCACTGAAGCTTTCTTT,CASSPSGGTEAFF
TRBV5-5,TRBJ2-7,TRBD1,-,TGTGCCAGCAGCTTGAGACAGGGGGTACACGAGCAGTACTTC,CASSLRQGVHEQYF
TRBV5-4,TRBJ2-5,-,-,TGTGCCAGCAGCTCCACTAGGCCAGAGACCCAGTACTTC,CASSSTRPETQYF
TRBV30,TRBJ2-5,-,-,TGTGCCTGGAGTGTACGAAGCCGAGAGACCCAGTACTTC,CAWSVRSRETQYF
TRBV7-2,TRBJ1-1,-,-,TGTGCCAGCAGCTCTCGACAGCTAATGAACACTGAAGCTTTCTTT,CASSSRQLMNTEAFF
TRBV5-1,TRBJ1-3,-,few,TGCGCCAGCAACGACCCCAGGGGAGGAAACACCATATATTTT,CASNDPRGGNTIYF
TRBV10-3,TRBJ1-2,TRBD1,few,TGTGCCATCAGTGAGGGACAGGGAGTAATTGGCTACACCTTC,CAISEGQGVIGYTF
TRBV11-2,TRBJ2-6,-,-,TGTGCCAGCAGCATCCCCCTTCCTGGGGCCAACGTCCTGACTTTC,CASSIPLPGANVLTF
TRBV7-3,TRBJ2-1,TRBD2,once,TGTGCCAGCAGCCCCGAGTTAGCGGGTGGGACGTATGAGCAGTTCTTC,CASSPELAGGTYEQFF
TRBV9,TRBJ2-3,TRBD2,-,TGTGCCAGCAGCGTACGAGCGGGAGTTAATACGCAGTATTTT,CASSVRAGVNTQYF
TRBV6-1,TRBJ1-3,-,few,TGTGCCAGCAGTGAAAGCGGGGGGCATGGAAACACCATATATTTT,CASSESGGHGNTIYF
TRBV6-6,TRBJ2-4,-,-,TGTGCCAGCAGCCACACTATGGGGGCAGCCAAAAACATTCAGTACTTC,CASSHTMGAAKNIQYF
TRBV5-1,TRBJ2-1,-,-,TGCGCCAGCAGCCTTTGGGGGGAAAGGGACAATGAGCAGTTCTTC,CASSLWGERDNEQFF
TRBV4-2,TRBJ2-1,-,-,TGTGCCAGCAGCCAAGACCGGTATTCTAGTTACAATGAGCAGTTCTTC,CASSQDRYSSYNEQFF
TRBV5-1,TRBJ2-7,TRBD2,-,TGCGCCAGCAGGAGAGGACTAGCGGCCTCCTACGAGCAGTACTTC,CASRRGLAASYEQYF
TRBV6-1,TRBJ2-1,TRBD1,-,TGTGCCAGCAGCGAACAGACAGGGAGAAGAGATGAGCAGTTCTTC,CASSEQTGRRDEQFF
TRBV5-6,TRBJ2-3,TRBD1,-,TGTGCCAGCAGCTCCGGACAGGGGACAGATACGCAGTATTTT,CASSSGQGTDTQYF
TRBV7-9,TRBJ2-1,-,many,TGTGCCAGCAGCCAGACCCCAGGGATCCATGAGCAGTTCTTC,CASSQTPGIHEQFF
TRBV28,TRBJ2-4,TRBD1,-,TGTGCCAGCAGCCAAAACAGGGGTGGCAAAAACATTCAGTACTTC,CASSQNRGGKNIQYF
TRBV19,TRBJ1-1,-,-,TGTGCCAGTAAGTGGAAAATACAGTCGAACACTGAAGCTTTCTTT,CASKWKIQSNTEAFF
TRBV27,TRBJ2-5,-,-,TGTGCCAGCAGTTTAACAGACGTGGGGGCCCAAGAGACCCAGTACTTC,CASSLTDVGAQETQYF
TRBV6-5,TRBJ2-1,-,once,TGTGCCAGCAGTTACGGAGAGGTCCGAGTTCACAATGAGCAGTTCTTC,CASSYGEVRVHNEQFF
TRBV19,TRBJ1-5,-,-,TGTGCCAGTACGTCAGTCGACTCCCGCAATCAGCCCCAGCATTTT,CASTSVDSRNQPQHF
TRBV12-5,TRBJ2-1,TRBD2,-,TGTGCTAGTGGTCTGGGACTAGCGGCGACCAATGAGCAGTTCTTC,CASGLGLAATNEQFF
TRBV7-2,TRBJ1-1,TRBD1,-,TGTGCCAGCAGCCTCGGACAGGGGGTCGCTTTCTTT,CASSLGQGVAFF
TRBV5-1,TRBJ1-4,TRBD1,-,TGCGCCAGCAGCTTGGCCGGGACAGGGGGCGCTTATGAAAAACTGTTTTTT,CASSLAGTGGAYEKLFF
TRBV5-1,TRBJ2-5,-,-,TGCGCCAGCAGCCCGGGACACCTACAAGAGACCCAGTACTTC,CASSPGHLQETQYF
TRBV28,TRBJ1-6,-,once,TGTGCCAGCAGGACTAGGCCGTATAGGAATCCGCCCCTCCACTTT,CASRTRPYRNPPLHF
TRBV28,TRBJ1-4,-,-,TGTGCCAGCAGTTTAATACAGGACGGAAAACTGTTTTTT,CASSLIQDGKLFF
TRBV6-5,TRBJ2-5,TRBD1,-,TGTGCCAGCAGTTCACCGGGACAGGGAGGAGAGACCCAGTACTTC,CASSSPGQGGETQYF
TRBV5-4,TRBJ1-2,TRBD1,-,TGTGCCAGCAGGAAAGGACAGGGCGACTATGGCTACACCTTC,CASRKGQGDYGYTF
TRBV30,TRBJ2-1,-,-,TGTGCCTGGAACCAGGAACACGGGAGCAGCAATGAGCAGTTCTTC,CAWNQEHGSSNEQFF
TRBV5-4,TRBJ1-1,-,medium-sized,TGTGCCAGCAGCTCCCAGGGGCTCGGAGAAGCTTTCTTT,CASSSQGLGEAFF
TRBV2,TRBJ2-1,TRBD2,-,TGTGCCAGCACTTTACGAGCGGGGGGGGCCGGTGAGCAGTTCTTC,CASTLRAGGAGEQFF
TRBV5-1,TRBJ2-3,TRBD1,-,TGCGCCAGCAGCTTCGTGGGACAGTCTATCACAGATACGCAGTATTTT,CASSFVGQSITDTQYF
TRBV6-5,TRBJ1-2,TRBD1,-,TGTGCCAGCGCCAAATGGGACAGGCTGTCTGATGGCTACACCTTC,CASAKWDRLSDGYTF